This T cell receptor beta chain was captured in a study of blood T cell repertoires in COVID-19. Study in general: Nucleic acid was either cDNA or gDNA, and it came from T cells, B-cell-depleted T cells, or PBMCs.

As originally analysed: Cell counts per sample came from amplifying reference gene primers. The repertoire was sequenced with immunoSEQ multiplex PCR; TCRdb's copy has only in-frame clones and lacks some. V and J calls and clone size are copied from that table; D and trimming were computed from the DNA. The sample shows just under 150,000 clones, about 85% of them seen only once. From germline, CDR1 is MNHEY and CDR2 SMNVEV (reference sequence). V gave up 6 bases and J gave up 3 bases, with 14 bases separating them. CDR3 length equals 14 residues. The sequence came from a human donor with acute or convalescent COVID-19. The donor label of this sample is uncertain. The V and J genes are TRBV27 and TRBJ1-2; D not resolved. The source material was peripheral blood. The CDR3 DNA follows: TGTGCCAGCAGCCCTCACGGGAACCACTATGGCTACACCTTC. It is translated as CASSPHGNHYGYTF.